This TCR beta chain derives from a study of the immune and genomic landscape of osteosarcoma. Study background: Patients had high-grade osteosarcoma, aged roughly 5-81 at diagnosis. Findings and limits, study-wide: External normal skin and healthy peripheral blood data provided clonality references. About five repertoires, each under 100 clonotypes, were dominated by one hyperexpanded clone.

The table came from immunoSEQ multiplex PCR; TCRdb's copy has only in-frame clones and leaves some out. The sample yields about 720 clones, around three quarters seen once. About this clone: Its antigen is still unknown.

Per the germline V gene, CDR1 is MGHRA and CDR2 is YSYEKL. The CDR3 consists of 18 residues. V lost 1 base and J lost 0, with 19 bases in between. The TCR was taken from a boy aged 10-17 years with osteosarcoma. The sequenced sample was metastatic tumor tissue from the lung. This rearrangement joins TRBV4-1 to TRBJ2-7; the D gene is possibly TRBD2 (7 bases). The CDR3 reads CASSQAAWGGGSSYEQYF. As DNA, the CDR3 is TGCGCCAGCAGCCAAGCAGCGTGGGGGGGCGGGAGCTCCTACGAGCAGTACTTC.